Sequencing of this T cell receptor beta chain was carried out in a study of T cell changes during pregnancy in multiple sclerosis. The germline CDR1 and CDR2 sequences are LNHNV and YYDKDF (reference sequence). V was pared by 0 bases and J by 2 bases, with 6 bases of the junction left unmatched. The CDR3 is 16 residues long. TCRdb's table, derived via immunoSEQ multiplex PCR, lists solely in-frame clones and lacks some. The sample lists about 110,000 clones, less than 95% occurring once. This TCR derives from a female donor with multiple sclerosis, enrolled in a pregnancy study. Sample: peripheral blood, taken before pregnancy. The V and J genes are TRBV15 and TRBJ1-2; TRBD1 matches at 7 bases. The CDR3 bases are TGTGCCACCAGCAGAGAATTGGGACAGATAAACTATGGCTACACCTTC. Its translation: CATSRELGQINYGYTF.